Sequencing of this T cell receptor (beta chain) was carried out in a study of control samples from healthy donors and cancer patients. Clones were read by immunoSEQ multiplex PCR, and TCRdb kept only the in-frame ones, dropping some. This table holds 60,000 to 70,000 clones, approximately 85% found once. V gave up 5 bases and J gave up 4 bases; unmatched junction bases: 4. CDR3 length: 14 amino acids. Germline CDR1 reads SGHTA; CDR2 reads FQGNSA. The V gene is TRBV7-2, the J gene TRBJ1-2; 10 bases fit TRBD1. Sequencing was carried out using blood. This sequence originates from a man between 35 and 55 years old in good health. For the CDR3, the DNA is TGTGCCAGCAGCCCAGGACAGGGGGGCTATGGCTACACCTTC. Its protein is CASSPGQGGYGYTF.